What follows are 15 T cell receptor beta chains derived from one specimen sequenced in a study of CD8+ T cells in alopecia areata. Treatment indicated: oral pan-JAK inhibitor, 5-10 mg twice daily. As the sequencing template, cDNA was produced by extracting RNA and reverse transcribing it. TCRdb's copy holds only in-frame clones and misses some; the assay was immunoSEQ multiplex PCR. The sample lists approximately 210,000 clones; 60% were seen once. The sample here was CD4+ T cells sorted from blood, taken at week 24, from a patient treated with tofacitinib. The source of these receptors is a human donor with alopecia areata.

The CDR3 sequence is CSASFATQYF. In DNA form, the CDR3 reads TGCAGCGCATCATTCGCCACGCAGTATTTT. The J gene is TRBJ2-3, the V gene TRBV29-1, with D unresolved. In germline, CDR1 is SQVTM, CDR2 ANQGSEA. The CDR3 totals 10 residues. V was clipped by 7 bases and J by 9 bases, with 11 bases between them.

The CDR3 DNA sequence: TGTGCCAGCAGCGCGGGGACAGGGGTTCGGGCTGAAGCTTTCTTT. This sequence encodes CASSAGTGVRAEAFF. V gene TRBV9 combines with J gene TRBJ1-1; 10 nucleotides match TRBD1. Germline V gives CDR1 SGDLS, CDR2 YYNGEE. CDR3 length: 15 amino acids. V lost 3 bases and J lost 6; bases outside the gene matches: 8.

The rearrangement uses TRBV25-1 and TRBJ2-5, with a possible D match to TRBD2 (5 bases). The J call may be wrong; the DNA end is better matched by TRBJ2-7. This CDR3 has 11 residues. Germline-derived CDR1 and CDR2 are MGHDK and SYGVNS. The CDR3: CASSLGIEQYF. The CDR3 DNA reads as TGTGCCAGCAGTCTCGGGATCGAGCAGTACTTC.

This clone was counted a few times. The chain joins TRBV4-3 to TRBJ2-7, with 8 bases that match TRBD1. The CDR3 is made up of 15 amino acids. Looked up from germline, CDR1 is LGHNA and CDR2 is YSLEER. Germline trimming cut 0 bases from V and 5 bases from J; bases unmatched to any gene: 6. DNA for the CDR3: TGCGCCAGCAGCCAAGACAGGACAGGGTTCAACGAGCAGTACTTC. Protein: CASSQDRTGFNEQYF.

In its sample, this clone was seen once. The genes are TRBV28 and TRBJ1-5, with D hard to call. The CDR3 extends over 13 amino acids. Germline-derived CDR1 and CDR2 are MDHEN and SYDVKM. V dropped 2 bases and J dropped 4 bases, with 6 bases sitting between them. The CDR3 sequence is CASSLQSNQPQHF. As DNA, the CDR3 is TGTGCCAGCAGTTTACAGTCGAATCAGCCCCAGCATTTT.

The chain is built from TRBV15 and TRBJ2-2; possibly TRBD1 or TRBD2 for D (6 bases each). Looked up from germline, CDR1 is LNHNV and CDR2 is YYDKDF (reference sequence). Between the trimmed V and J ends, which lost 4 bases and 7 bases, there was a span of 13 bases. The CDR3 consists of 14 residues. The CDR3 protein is CATSTPGAGGELFF. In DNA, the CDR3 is TGTGCCACCAGCACCCCGGGGGCGGGCGGGGAGCTGTTTTTT.

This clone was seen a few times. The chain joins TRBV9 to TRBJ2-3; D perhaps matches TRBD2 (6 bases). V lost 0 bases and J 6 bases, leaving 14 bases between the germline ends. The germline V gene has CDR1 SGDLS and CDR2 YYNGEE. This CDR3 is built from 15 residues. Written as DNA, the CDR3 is TGTGCCAGCAGCGTAGCTAGGAGGGTGACGGATACGCAGTATTTT. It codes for CASSVARRVTDTQYF. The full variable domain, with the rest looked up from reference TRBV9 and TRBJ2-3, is DSGVTQTPKHLITATGQRVTLRCSPRSGDLSVYWYQQSLDQGLQFLIQYYNGEERAKGNILERFSAQQFPDLHSELNLSSLELGDSALYFCASSVARRVTDTQYFGPGTRLTVL.

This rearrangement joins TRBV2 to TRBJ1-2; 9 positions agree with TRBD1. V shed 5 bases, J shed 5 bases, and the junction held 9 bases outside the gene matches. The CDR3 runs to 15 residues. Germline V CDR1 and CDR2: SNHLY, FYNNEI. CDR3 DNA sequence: TGTGCCAGCAGTAGAACAGGGGGCGAAGGTTATGGCTACACCTTC. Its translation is CASSRTGGEGYGYTF.

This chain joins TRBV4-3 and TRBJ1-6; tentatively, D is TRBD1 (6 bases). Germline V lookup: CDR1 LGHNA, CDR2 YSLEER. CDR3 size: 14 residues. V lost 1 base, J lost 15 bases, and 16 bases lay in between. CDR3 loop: CASSQVDRSKGLHF. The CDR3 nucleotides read TGCGCCAGCAGCCAAGTGGACAGATCCAAGGGCCTCCACTTT.

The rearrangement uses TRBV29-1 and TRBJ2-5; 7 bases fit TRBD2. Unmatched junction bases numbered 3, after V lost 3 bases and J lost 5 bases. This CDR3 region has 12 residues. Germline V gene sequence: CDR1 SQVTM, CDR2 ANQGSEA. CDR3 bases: TGCAGCGTTGACACGGGGGGTGAGACCCAGTACTTC. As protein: CSVDTGGETQYF.

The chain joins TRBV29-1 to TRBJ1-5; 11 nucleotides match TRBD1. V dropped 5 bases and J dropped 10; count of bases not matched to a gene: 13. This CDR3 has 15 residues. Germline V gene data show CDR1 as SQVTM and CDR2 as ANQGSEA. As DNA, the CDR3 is TGCAGCGTTTCTCCGGGACAGGGGGTAGAGTACCCCCAGCATTTT. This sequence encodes CSVSPGQGVEYPQHF.

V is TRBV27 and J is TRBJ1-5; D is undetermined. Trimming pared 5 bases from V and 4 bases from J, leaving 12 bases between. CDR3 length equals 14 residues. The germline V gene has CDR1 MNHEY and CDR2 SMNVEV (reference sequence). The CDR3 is CASSPAPKNQPQHF. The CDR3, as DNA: TGTGCCAGCAGTCCTGCCCCTAAAAATCAGCCCCAGCATTTT.

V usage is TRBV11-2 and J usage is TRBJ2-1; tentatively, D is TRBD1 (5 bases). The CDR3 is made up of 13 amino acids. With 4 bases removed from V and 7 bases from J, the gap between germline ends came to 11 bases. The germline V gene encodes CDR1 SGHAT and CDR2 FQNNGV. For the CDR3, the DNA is TGTGCCAGCAGCTGGGGCCGGGCAAATGAGCAGTTCTTC. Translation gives CASSWGRANEQFF.

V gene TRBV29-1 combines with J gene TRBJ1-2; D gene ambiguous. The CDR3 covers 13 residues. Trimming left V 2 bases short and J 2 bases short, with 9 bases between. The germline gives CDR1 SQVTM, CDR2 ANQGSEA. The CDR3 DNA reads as TGCAGCGTTGAACTGCCAGGAAACTATGGCTACACCTTC. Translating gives CSVELPGNYGYTF. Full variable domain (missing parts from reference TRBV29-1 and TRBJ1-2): SAVISQKPSRDICQRGTSLTIQCQVDSQVTMMFWYRQQPGQSLTLIATANQGSEATYESGFVIDKFPISRPNLTFSTLTVSNMSPEDSSIYLCSVELPGNYGYTFGSGTRLTVV.

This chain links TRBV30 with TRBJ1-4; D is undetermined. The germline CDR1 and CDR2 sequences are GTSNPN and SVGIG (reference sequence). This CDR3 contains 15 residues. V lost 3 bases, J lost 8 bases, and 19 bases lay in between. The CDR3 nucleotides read TGTGCCTGGAGCCTCAAGTCCACGGGAGGAGAAAAACTGTTTTTT. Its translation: CAWSLKSTGGEKLFF.